This T cell receptor beta chain comes out of a study of blood T cells in healthy people across ages. Whole-study findings and limits: Across the age range, TCR beta diversity per million T cells fell in a roughly linear way. Strong correlation was found linking TCR beta diversity to naive T cell percentage.

Remarks on this clonotype: Its antigen is undetermined.

A J-beta primer mix and a sample-barcoded 5' primer were used in a second PCR of about 7 to 12 cycles. TCRdb re-analysed the 5' RACE reads in MiXCR, keeping a single row per CDR3 protein. The sample lists 1,500,000 or so distinct CDR3 sequences, around 59% occurring once. V lost 3 bases and J 7 bases, leaving 15 bases between the germline ends. The CDR3 loop spans 14 amino acids. Every sample yielded at least 7 million isolated PBMCs. The source of this sequence is a man in his late teens or twenties in good health. This sequence joins TRBV12-3 or TRBV12-4 and TRBJ1-1; D gene unclear. Material: blood. As DNA, the CDR3 is TGTGCCAGCAGTTTTCCCCCCCCCTCCGGTGAAGCTTTCTTT. Translated, it gives CASSFPPPSGEAFF.